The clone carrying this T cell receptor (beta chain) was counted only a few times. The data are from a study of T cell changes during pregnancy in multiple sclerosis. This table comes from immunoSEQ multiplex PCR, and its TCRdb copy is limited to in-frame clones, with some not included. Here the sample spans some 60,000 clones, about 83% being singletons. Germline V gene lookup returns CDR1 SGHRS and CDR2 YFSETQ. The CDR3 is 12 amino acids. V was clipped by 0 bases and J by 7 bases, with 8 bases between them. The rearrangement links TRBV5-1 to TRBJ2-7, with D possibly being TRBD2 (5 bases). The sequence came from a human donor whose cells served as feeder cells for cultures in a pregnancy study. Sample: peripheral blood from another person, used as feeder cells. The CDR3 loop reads CASSLALGEQYF. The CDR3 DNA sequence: TGCGCCAGCAGCTTGGCACTAGGGGAGCAGTACTTC.